These 5 T cell receptor beta chains were all obtained from the same sample, sequenced in a study of beta chain features in type 1 diabetes. Expressed TCRB transcripts got sequenced, as all isolated RNA was reverse transcribed. Libraries were prepared by immunoSEQ multiplex PCR; TCRdb keeps only in-frame clonotypes and omits some of them. The data hold roughly 290,000 clones, with roughly 8% observed a single time. The specimen was central memory CD4+ T cells from blood. These TCRs come from a woman aged 18-30 years in good health.

The rearrangement joins TRBV18 to TRBJ1-5; D is unclear. Germline CDR1 KGHSH, CDR2 LQKENI. The CDR3 length is 14 residues. Trimming took off 0 bases at V and 0 bases at J, with 3 bases between the two ends. CDR3 DNA: TGTGCCAGCTCACCACCGTCTAGCAATCAGCCCCAGCATTTT. Translation gives CASSPPSSNQPQHF.

This clone was seen many times. The V and J genes are TRBV28 and TRBJ2-7, with 8 positions matching TRBD1. The length of the CDR3 is 15 residues. With V trimmed by 4 bases and J by 6 bases, 11 bases remained unmatched. Germline CDR1 reads MDHEN; CDR2 reads SYDVKM. The CDR3 protein is CASSSPPDRVFEQYV. The CDR3, as DNA: TGTGCCAGCAGTTCCCCCCCGGACAGGGTGTTCGAGCAGTACGTC.

This clone has a handful of counts. J is TRBJ2-7 and V is TRBV5-1; TRBD1 matches at 8 bases. Germline CDR1 is SGHRS and CDR2 is YFSETQ. The length of the CDR3 is 13 residues. After removal of 4 bases from V and 6 bases from J, the junction contained 6 bases not matched to a gene. The chain's CDR3 is CASSIGQGGEQYV. CDR3 DNA: TGCGCCAGCAGCATAGGACAGGGAGGCGAGCAGTACGTC.

This clone has at least ten counts. V and J are TRBV5-6 and TRBJ1-1, with 9 nucleotides matching TRBD1. J gave up 5 bases and V 4 bases, and 6 bases lay outside the gene matches. The CDR3 extends over 14 amino acids. Germline V gene data show CDR1 as SGHDT and CDR2 as YYEEEE. The CDR3 nucleotides are TGTGCCAGCAGCCGACAGGGGGTAGAGACTGAAGCTTTCTTT. This gives the protein CASSRQGVETEAFF.

The sample holds a few counts of this clone. Mismatch with germline at one junction end may stem from a read error. V gene TRBV5-4 combines with J gene TRBJ2-7, with D possibly matching TRBD1 (6 bases). The germline V gene has CDR1 SGHNT and CDR2 YYREEE (reference sequence). The CDR3 is 14 amino acids. CDR3 in amino acids: CASSHQQGTYEQYF. The CDR3 nucleotides read TGCGCCAGCAGCCACCAACAGGGAACCTACGAGCAGTACTTC.